The rows below give T cell receptor beta chains drawn from one sample of a study of post-analysis software for immune sequencing data. One entry per CDR3 protein, called by TCRdb with MiXCR from the PCR reads. Seen here are approximately 730,000 distinct CDR3 sequences, roughly 50% observed once, and the top ten hold over 4.5%. Specimen: blood. The receptors come from a girl aged 5-17 years with multiple sclerosis. Both conserved end residues are part of each CDR3. A D gene is named only where the DNA matches it firmly. Rows may omit the clone size; those that give it use once, few, many or a size class.

TRBJ2-1,NA,TRBD2,TRBV28,TGTGCCAGCAGTCAGACTAGCGGGAGGGCCAATGAGCAGTTCTTC,CASSQTSGRANEQFF
TRBJ1-1,NA,NA,TRBV29-1,TGCAGCGTTGAATTTGGGGCTTTCTTT,CSVEFGAFF
TRBJ1-5,NA,NA,TRBV5-1,TGCGCCAGCAGCTTTCCTCAGCCCCAGCATTTT,CASSFPQPQHF
TRBJ2-5,few,TRBD2,TRBV12-3/TRBV12-4,TGTGCCAGCAGTCCGACTAGCGTTAAAGAGACCCAGTACTTC,CASSPTSVKETQYF
TRBJ2-3,NA,NA,TRBV12-3/TRBV12-4,TGTGCCAGCAGAGACTCCGGATTCACAGATACGCAGTATTTT,CASRDSGFTDTQYF
TRBJ2-1,many,NA,TRBV7-2,TGTGCCAGCAGTGGGGGTGAGCAGTTCTTC,CASSGGEQFF
TRBJ2-5,once,TRBD1,TRBV7-2,TGTGCCAGCAGCCTGGACAGGGTGGGGTCGGAGACCCAGTACTTC,CASSLDRVGSETQYF
TRBJ2-1,few,NA,TRBV12-3/TRBV12-4,TGTGCCAGCCTCGGGAAGGGGAGGAATGAGCAGTTCTTC,CASLGKGRNEQFF
TRBJ2-1,NA,NA,TRBV20-1,TGCAGTGCTACCGGGACAAAAACGTACAATGAGCAGTTCTTC,CSATGTKTYNEQFF
TRBJ2-3,few,TRBD2,TRBV3-1,TGCGCCAGCAGCCAGGGACTAGCGGGAGGGACAGATACGCAGTATTTT,CASSQGLAGGTDTQYF
TRBJ2-5,NA,NA,TRBV5-1,TGCGCCAGCAGCTCATTACTTGCTCAAGAGACCCAGTACTTC,CASSSLLAQETQYF
TRBJ2-3,NA,TRBD2,TRBV6-5,TGTGCCAGCAGGTCGAGACTAGCTGGAGATACGCAGTATTTT,CASRSRLAGDTQYF
TRBJ2-6,NA,NA,TRBV6-5,TGTGCCAGCAGTGAGGACAGCTCTGGGGCCAACGTCCTGACTTTC,CASSEDSSGANVLTF
TRBJ1-2,NA,TRBD1,TRBV24-1,TGTGCCACCAGTGACCCGTCAGGGGGGAATGGCTACACCTTC,CATSDPSGGNGYTF
TRBJ2-3,NA,NA,TRBV13,TGTGCCAGCAGCTCAGAGGAGGGCTATCCTAGCACAGATACGCAGTATTTT,CASSSEEGYPSTDTQYF
TRBJ2-1,NA,NA,TRBV29-1,TGCAGCGTTTCCGGGAGTAACAATGAGCAGTTCTTC,CSVSGSNNEQFF
TRBJ2-7,NA,NA,TRBV7-9,TGTGCCAGCAGCGGGACGGGAGACCAGTACTTC,CASSGTGDQYF
TRBJ2-1,few,TRBD2,TRBV7-6,TGTGCCAGCAGCTTTCTAGCGGGAGGGCCGTCCTACAATGAGCAGTTCTTC,CASSFLAGGPSYNEQFF
TRBJ2-4,NA,TRBD2,TRBV6-2/TRBV6-3,TGTGCCAGCAGGCCTCCGGGACTAGAGAAGTACTTC,CASRPPGLEKYF
TRBJ1-2,NA,NA,TRBV20-1,TGCAGTGCTAGGAGGCCGGTGAGGGCAGGGGATGGCTACACCTTC,CSARRPVRAGDGYTF
TRBJ2-7,few,TRBD2,TRBV7-2,TGTGCCAGCAGCAGAACCGGGACTAGCGGCTACGAGCAGTACTTC,CASSRTGTSGYEQYF
TRBJ2-3,NA,TRBD2,TRBV15,TGTGCCACCAGCAGAGATTGGGGACTAGCGGGATATAAAATCACAGATACGCAGTATTTT,CATSRDWGLAGYKITDTQYF
TRBJ2-3,NA,NA,TRBV5-1,TGCGCCAGCAGCTTGGGGGGCCGGGACCCAAGGTCATTTACGCAGTATTTT,CASSLGGRDPRSFTQYF
TRBJ2-4,few,NA,TRBV28,TGTGCCAGCAGTCCCCACTTTGGCCCGGAAAACATTCAGTACTTC,CASSPHFGPENIQYF
TRBJ1-2,NA,NA,TRBV5-1,TGCGCCAGCAGCTCCTCAGACGGATTCCTCTATGGCTACACCTTC,CASSSSDGFLYGYTF
TRBJ2-5,NA,TRBD2,TRBV24-1,TGTGCCACCTCCGGGGGGACCTCCCAAGGGACCCAGTACTTC,CATSGGTSQGTQYF
TRBJ2-7,once,TRBD2,TRBV19,TGTGCCAGTAGTAGGACTAGCCGGGAGCAGTACTTC,CASSRTSREQYF
TRBJ1-2,few,TRBD1,TRBV6-1,TGTGCCAGCAGTGAGCAACAGGGGAGATATGGCTACACCTTC,CASSEQQGRYGYTF
TRBJ2-5,NA,NA,TRBV24-1,TGTGCCACCAGTGACACCGGGACCCCAATATGGAAAGAGACCCAGTACTTC,CATSDTGTPIWKETQYF
TRBJ1-1,NA,NA,TRBV5-6,TGTGCCAGCAGCTTGGCCAGGGATGGTGAAGCTTTCTTT,CASSLARDGEAFF
TRBJ2-7,NA,NA,TRBV28,TGTGCCAGCAGTTCGGGGGGACAGCCAAACCCGGACCTCTACGAGCAGTACTTC,CASSSGGQPNPDLYEQYF
TRBJ2-7,NA,NA,TRBV28,TGTGCCAGCAGTTTGGCCTGGGCAGGTTCCTACGAGCAGTACTTC,CASSLAWAGSYEQYF
TRBJ2-7,NA,NA,TRBV5-6,TGTGCCAGCAGCTTGGAGGGACTGGAGACCTACGAGCAGTACTTC,CASSLEGLETYEQYF
TRBJ1-1,NA,TRBD1,TRBV6-5,TGTGCCAGCAGTTACTCGGGCAGGGGGACTGAAGCTTTCTTT,CASSYSGRGTEAFF
TRBJ2-7,few,TRBD1,TRBV29-1,TGCAGCGTTGTATGGGACAGGGGTCCCTACGAGCAGTACTTC,CSVVWDRGPYEQYF
TRBJ1-5,once,NA,TRBV7-8,TGTGCCAGCAGCACTGGACAGATTAGCAATCAGCCCCAGCATTTT,CASSTGQISNQPQHF
TRBJ1-1,NA,NA,TRBV20-1,TGCAGTGCCCTCGAGGACAAGACTGAAGCTTTCTTT,CSALEDKTEAFF
TRBJ1-2,few,NA,TRBV12-3/TRBV12-4,TGTGCCAGCAGTTTGTGGGGCAGTTTTGGCTACACCTTC,CASSLWGSFGYTF
TRBJ2-4,NA,TRBD1,TRBV7-9,TGTGCCAGCAGCTTAGAGGGCACAGGGGGAAACATTCAGTACTTC,CASSLEGTGGNIQYF
TRBJ1-1,NA,TRBD1,TRBV14,TGTGCCAGCAGCGCCCGGGACAGTCGTCCTGAAGCTTTCTTT,CASSARDSRPEAFF
TRBJ2-1,NA,TRBD2,TRBV6-5,TGTGCCAGCAGTTACTCCGGACTAGCGGGACCCAATGAGCAGTTCTTC,CASSYSGLAGPNEQFF
TRBJ2-1,NA,NA,TRBV18,TGTGCCAGCTCACCAGGCTTTGGGGGGAACTATGAGCAGTTCTTC,CASSPGFGGNYEQFF
TRBJ2-1,few,TRBD2,TRBV29-1,TGCAGCGTTGATGCTAGCGGGGACAACTACAATGAGCAGTTCTTC,CSVDASGDNYNEQFF
TRBJ2-4,NA,TRBD2,TRBV6-5,TGTGCCAGCATGGCGGGAGTAGGGTACATTCAGTACTTC,CASMAGVGYIQYF
TRBJ2-1,once,TRBD2,TRBV9,TGTGCCAGCAGCGACACAGCGGGAGGGCCCTACAATGAGCAGTTCTTC,CASSDTAGGPYNEQFF
TRBJ2-5,NA,NA,TRBV12-3/TRBV12-4,TGTGCCAGCAGTACCTCTTTGGAGACCCAGTACTTC,CASSTSLETQYF
TRBJ2-2,NA,TRBD2,TRBV9,TGTGCCAGCAGCGTAACTAGCGGGGGCCGCGCGAACACCGGGGAGCTGTTTTTT,CASSVTSGGRANTGELFF
TRBJ2-1,NA,TRBD2,TRBV12-3/TRBV12-4,TGTGCCAGCAGCAAAAGCGGAGCTAGCGGGAGGGGGAATGAGCAGTTCTTC,CASSKSGASGRGNEQFF
TRBJ2-5,few,NA,TRBV7-6,TGTGCCAGCAGCTTAGCGCTTAAAGAGACCCAGTACTTC,CASSLALKETQYF
TRBJ2-4,NA,NA,TRBV29-1,TGCAGCGTTGCGAGGGCCGGGGAAAACATTCAGTACTTC,CSVARAGENIQYF
TRBJ2-1,NA,NA,TRBV29-1,TGCAGCGTGCGGGCTAGCGATGAGCAGTTCTTC,CSVRASDEQFF
TRBJ2-1,NA,NA,TRBV7-9,TGTGCCAGCAGCCCGAGGGGCACCCCGAGTTACAATGAGCAGTTCTTC,CASSPRGTPSYNEQFF
TRBJ1-2,NA,NA,TRBV2,TGTGCCAGCCCTCCGGGGAATTGGGATGGCTACACCTTC,CASPPGNWDGYTF
TRBJ2-3,NA,TRBD2,TRBV24-1,TGTGCCACCAGTGATGCGACTAGCGGGAGAGTCACGCAGTATTTT,CATSDATSGRVTQYF
TRBJ2-3,few,NA,TRBV12-3/TRBV12-4,TGTGCCAGCAGTTTTTCGGGACTCCTCACAGATACGCAGTATTTT,CASSFSGLLTDTQYF